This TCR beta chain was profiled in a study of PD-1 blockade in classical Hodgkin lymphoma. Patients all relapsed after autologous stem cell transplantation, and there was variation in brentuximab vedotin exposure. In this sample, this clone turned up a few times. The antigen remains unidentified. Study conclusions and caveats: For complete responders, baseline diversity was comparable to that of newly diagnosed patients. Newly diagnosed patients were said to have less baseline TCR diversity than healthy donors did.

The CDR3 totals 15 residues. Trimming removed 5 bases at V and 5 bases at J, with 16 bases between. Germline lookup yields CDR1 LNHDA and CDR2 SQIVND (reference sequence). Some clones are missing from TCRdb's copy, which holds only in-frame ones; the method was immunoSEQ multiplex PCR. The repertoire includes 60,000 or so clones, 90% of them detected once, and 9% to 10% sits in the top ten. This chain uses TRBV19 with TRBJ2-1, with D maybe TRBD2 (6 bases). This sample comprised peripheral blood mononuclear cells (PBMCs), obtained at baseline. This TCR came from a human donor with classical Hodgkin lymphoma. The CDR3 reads CASSLQVAEHNEQFF. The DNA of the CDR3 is TGTGCCAGTAGTTTACAGGTAGCGGAACACAATGAGCAGTTCTTC.